This T cell receptor beta chain was sequenced in a study of T cells in Graves' hyperthyroidism and ophthalmopathy. V lost 5 bases, J lost 6 bases, and 7 bases lay in between. CDR3 length: 11 amino acids. From germline, CDR1 is SEHNR and CDR2 FQNEAQ (reference sequence). RNA transcripts were the template for amplifying TCR beta CDR3 regions. HTBI primers were used for first-round RT-PCR of the TCR CDR3. Each CDR3 protein is one row after TCRdb ran MiXCR on the multiplex PCR reads. The data contain some 320,000 distinct CDR3 sequences, roughly an eighth of them singletons. Sequenced material: blood. The sequence was obtained from a woman in her 40s with Graves' ophthalmopathy. V gene TRBV7-9 combines with J gene TRBJ1-1; D is unresolved. CDR3 bases: TGTGCCAGCAGCGGCCCGCCTGAAGCTTTCTTT. This translates into CASSGPPEAFF.